This T cell receptor beta chain originates from a study of T-cell memory formation after mild COVID-19. TCRdb processed the 5' RACE reads anew with MiXCR; each CDR3 protein has one entry. The table records roughly 300,000 distinct CDR3 sequences, 8% to 10% of them present only once. Germline CDR1 ENHRY, CDR2 SYGVKD. CDR3 length equals 15 residues. With V trimmed by 6 bases and J by 0 bases, 5 bases remained unmatched. This clonotype was seen repeatedly, ten times or more. This rearrangement joins TRBV10-3 to TRBJ1-1; 9 bases are a match to TRBD1. Sequenced: PBMCs or a T cell subset sorted from them (not recorded which). This clonotype originated in a man between 18 and 35 years old who had mild COVID-19 (a few samples of this study predate the infection). Cell type and time point are not known. The CDR3 reads CAIRDRGIMNTEAFF. In DNA form, the CDR3 reads TGTGCCATCAGAGACAGGGGGATCATGAACACTGAAGCTTTCTTT.